These 20 T cell receptor beta chains were all obtained from the same sample, sequenced in a study of T cell responses to AZD1222 COVID-19 vaccine. Produced via immunoSEQ multiplex PCR; TCRdb's table is partial and in-frame only. The data hold some 150,000 clones, with roughly 87% observed a single time. The sequences come from peripheral blood, collected 28 days after the second AZD1222 dose. Receptors originate from an adult who received the AZD1222 COVID-19 vaccine.

The rearrangement uses TRBV4-2 and TRBJ1-2, with 11 bases lining up with TRBD1. This CDR3 region has 17 residues. J gave up 6 bases and V 0 bases, and 9 bases lay outside the gene matches. Germline assignment: CDR1 LGHNA and CDR2 YNFKEQ. The CDR3 spells CASSQDWGQGGRHGYTF. DNA for the CDR3: TGTGCCAGCAGCCAAGATTGGGGACAGGGGGGTAGGCATGGCTACACCTTC.

The chain links TRBV5-8 to TRBJ1-6; maybe TRBD1 (6 bases). CDR3 length equals 14 residues. The V gene lost 0 bases and the J gene lost 12 bases, with 13 bases spanning the gap. CDR1 is SGHTS and CDR2 is YDEGEE in the germline V gene. This chain's CDR3 is CASSLGRGREPLHF. CDR3 nucleotide sequence: TGTGCCAGCAGCTTGGGACGGGGGCGAGAACCCCTCCACTTT.

V usage is TRBV6-2 or TRBV6-3 and J usage is TRBJ2-2, with D tentatively TRBD2 (6 bases). The germline V gene has CDR1 MNHEY and CDR2 SVGEGT. The CDR3 runs to 21 residues. The ends were cut back, 2 bases at V and 0 bases at J, with 25 bases in the middle. CDR3 sequence: CASSYPDPVWGVRTNTGELFF. DNA for the CDR3: TGTGCCAGCAGTTACCCCGATCCCGTGTGGGGGGTCCGCACGAACACCGGGGAGCTGTTTTTT.

V gene TRBV28 combines with J gene TRBJ1-1; D might be TRBD1 (6 bases). CDR1 and CDR2 from the germline V gene are MDHEN and SYDVKM. This CDR3 has 14 residues. Trimming took 4 bases from V and 8 from J, leaving 17 bases between them. CDR3 loop: CASSSNQGREEAFF. The CDR3 nucleotides read TGTGCCAGCAGTTCGAATCAGGGGAGGGAAGAAGCTTTCTTT.

J is TRBJ1-3 and V is TRBV11-3; D is ambiguous. This CDR3 is built from 13 residues. Germline CDR1 reads SGHNT; CDR2 reads YENEEA. V shed 5 bases and J shed 4 bases, with 9 bases lying between them. CDR3 nucleotides: TGTGCCAGCAGCCCCCTGCGCGGAAACACCATATATTTT. This translates into CASSPLRGNTIYF.

This rearrangement joins TRBV9 to TRBJ1-2, with D tentatively TRBD1 (5 bases). V lost 4 bases to trimming and J lost 4 bases, with 17 bases between them. The CDR3 extends over 15 amino acids. The V gene's germline CDR1 is SGDLS and CDR2 YYNGEE. The CDR3 nucleotides read TGTGCCAGCAGCACGCGTTTGCAGGGAGGCTATGGCTACACCTTC. Translated, it gives CASSTRLQGGYGYTF.

The chain joins TRBV7-3 to TRBJ2-1; unclear D gene. Germline-derived CDR1 and CDR2 are SGHTA and FQGTGA. Trimming cost V 2 bases and J 6 bases, with 11 bases left between them. This CDR3 has 14 amino acids. CDR3 sequence reads: CASSLRGVANEQFF. CDR3 DNA: TGTGCCAGCAGCTTACGTGGCGTTGCCAATGAGCAGTTCTTC.

With respect to this clone: The sample carries other DNA sequences with the same CDR3. The chain uses TRBV20-1 and TRBJ2-5; D remains ambiguous. Germline V gene sequence: CDR1 DFQATT, CDR2 SNEGSKA (reference sequence). CDR3 length equals 11 residues. Trimming took off 6 bases at V and 1 base at J, with 6 bases between the two ends. CDR3 protein: CSANGQETQYF. CDR3 sequence (DNA): TGCAGTGCAAACGGCCAAGAGACCCAGTACTTC.

This chain links TRBV19 with TRBJ2-2; D is unclear. V dropped 3 bases and J dropped 8 bases, with 10 bases sitting between them. Germline values: CDR1 LNHDA, CDR2 SQIVND (reference sequence). The CDR3 runs 13 residues. This CDR3 reads CASSISGSGELFF. Written as DNA, the CDR3 is TGTGCCAGTAGTATCTCGGGCTCGGGGGAGCTGTTTTTT.

The chain uses TRBV12-3 or TRBV12-4 and TRBJ1-1; no definite D call. The CDR3 extends over 12 amino acids. V was clipped by 3 bases and J by 2 bases, with 4 bases between them. The CDR3 loop reads CASSLTNTEAFF. In nucleotides, the CDR3 is TGTGCCAGCAGTTTGACCAACACTGAAGCTTTCTTT.

The J gene is TRBJ1-3, the V gene TRBV7-2; D remains ambiguous. V was shortened by 0 bases and J by 0 bases, with 9 bases between the two germline ends. The CDR3 has 16 residues. Germline-derived CDR1 and CDR2 are SGHTA and FQGNSA. In DNA, the CDR3 is TGTGCCAGCAGCTTAGCTCCACCTAACTCTGGAAACACCATATATTTT. This codes for CASSLAPPNSGNTIYF.

This rearrangement joins TRBV18 to TRBJ1-2; D is perhaps TRBD1 (5 bases). V gave up 0 bases and J gave up 7 bases, with 9 bases separating them. CDR1 KGHSH and CDR2 LQKENI come from the germline V gene. The length of the CDR3 is 13 residues. The CDR3 DNA follows: TGTGCCAGCTCACCACCGGAGGGGCTTGGCTACACCTTC. Its protein product is CASSPPEGLGYTF.

The V gene is TRBV6-2 or TRBV6-3, the J gene TRBJ2-1, with 8 bases matching TRBD2. CDR1 MNHEY and CDR2 SVGEGT come from the germline V gene. CDR3 length: 15 residues. J lost 7 bases, V lost 5 bases, and 10 bases had no gene match. This chain's CDR3 is CASSANGLATNEQFF. Written as DNA, the CDR3 is TGTGCCAGCAGTGCTAATGGACTAGCTACTAATGAGCAGTTCTTC.

V gene TRBV7-9 combines with J gene TRBJ1-1, with D hard to call. This CDR3 contains 18 residues. The V gene lost 7 bases and the J gene lost 0 bases, with 24 bases spanning the gap. The germline V gene encodes CDR1 SEHNR and CDR2 FQNEAQ (reference sequence). DNA for the CDR3: TGTGCCAGCACTAATACTCCTCCTTTTGAAAGGATGAACACTGAAGCTTTCTTT. Encoded protein: CASTNTPPFERMNTEAFF.

The rearrangement links TRBV10-3 to TRBJ2-3; D possibly corresponds to TRBD2 (8 bases). The CDR3 covers 19 residues. Germline V gene sequence: CDR1 ENHRY, CDR2 SYGVKD. The germline V and J ends were trimmed by 0 bases and 5 bases, with 24 bases remaining between them. CDR3 bases: TGTGCCATCAGTGAGTCCGCTGGACTAGCCTTCTCAGGGGGAGATACGCAGTATTTT. This sequence encodes CAISESAGLAFSGGDTQYF.

This chain links TRBV2 with TRBJ1-1; D call uncertain. The germline V gene has CDR1 SNHLY and CDR2 FYNNEI. The CDR3 length is 11 residues. The V and J ends lost 10 bases and 6 bases respectively, with 12 bases between them. The CDR3 DNA follows: TGTGCCACCTTAGAGGGATCTGAAGCTTTCTTT. Its protein is CATLEGSEAFF.

The J gene is TRBJ1-5, the V gene TRBV27; D is unresolved. This CDR3 has 14 residues. Trimming took 0 bases from V and 7 from J, leaving 10 bases between them. Germline V gene data show CDR1 as MNHEY and CDR2 as SMNVEV (reference sequence). The CDR3 nucleotides are TGTGCCAGCAGTTTATCAGGTAACGAACAGCCCCAGCATTTT. Translated, it gives CASSLSGNEQPQHF.

Of note for this clone: Other DNA variants within this sample encode the same CDR3. The chain is built from TRBV2 and TRBJ1-5, with a possible D match to TRBD1 (6 bases). Per germline, CDR1 SNHLY and CDR2 FYNNEI. The CDR3 contains 14 residues. V was clipped by 7 bases and J by 0 bases, with 10 bases between them. The CDR3 sequence is CASTQGNSNQPQHF. The CDR3, as DNA: TGTGCCAGCACCCAGGGGAATAGCAATCAGCCCCAGCATTTT. Full variable domain (outside the CDR3, taken from reference TRBV2 and TRBJ1-5): EPEVTQTPSHQVTQMGQEVILRCVPISNHLYFYWYRQILGQKVEFLVSFYNNEISEKSEIFDDQFSVERPDGSNFTLKIRSTKLEDSAMYFCASTQGNSNQPQHFGDGTRLSIL.

This sequence joins TRBV6-5 and TRBJ1-5; D remains unclear. Germline V gene sequence: CDR1 MNHEY, CDR2 SVGAGI. Trimming pared 2 bases from V and 4 bases from J, leaving 12 bases between. CDR3 length: 15 residues. The CDR3: CASSYQSSGNQPQHF. The CDR3 DNA is TGTGCCAGCAGTTACCAATCCTCCGGTAATCAGCCCCAGCATTTT.

J is TRBJ2-7 and V is TRBV4-3; D is unclear. Trimming cost V 0 bases and J 2 bases, with 14 bases left between them. The CDR3 extends over 16 amino acids. The germline V gene has CDR1 LGHNA and CDR2 YSLEER. DNA for the CDR3: TGCGCCAGCAGCCAAGACACGGAGAGTACGGCCTACGAGCAGTACTTC. It specifies CASSQDTESTAYEQYF.